The 16 T cell receptor beta chains reported below all come from one sample, sequenced in a study of Graves' ophthalmopathy and Graves' hyperthyroidism. Transcripts of RNA were the source for amplifying TCR beta CDR3 regions. RT-PCR was first run with HTBI primers, then multiplex PCR in a second round. MiXCR was run by TCRdb on the multiplex PCR reads, yielding one entry per CDR3 protein. The sample includes 350,000 to 400,000 distinct CDR3 sequences, 15% to 20% seen only once; the top ten take roughly 1.5%. The sample comprised peripheral blood. The source is a woman aged 18-35 years with Graves' ophthalmopathy.

The chain is built from TRBV6-2 or TRBV6-3 and TRBJ1-1; no definite D call. The germline V gene encodes CDR1 MNHEY and CDR2 SVGEGT. Trimming shortened V by 2 bases and J by 5 bases, and 12 bases separated the two germline ends. This CDR3 contains 14 residues. CDR3 residues: CASSYGGSRTEAFF. The CDR3 DNA follows: TGTGCCAGCAGTTACGGAGGAAGTCGGACTGAAGCTTTCTTT.

The rearrangement links TRBV12-3 or TRBV12-4 to TRBJ1-2, with D perhaps TRBD1 (5 bases). There are 14 residues in the CDR3. Trimming removed 10 bases at V and 0 bases at J, with 15 bases between. The CDR3 DNA is TGTGCCATTCGGACGGGGGGATCTAACTATGGCTACACCTTC. It translates to CAIRTGGSNYGYTF.

This clonotype appeared many times. The rearrangement links TRBV9 to TRBJ2-2; D remains ambiguous. V lost 4 bases to trimming and J lost 8 bases, with 12 bases between them. Germline lookup yields CDR1 SGDLS and CDR2 YYNGEE. The CDR3 covers 13 residues. CDR3 nucleotides: TGTGCCAGCAGCCCCACCCGATTGGGGGAGCTGTTTTTT. Amino acids: CASSPTRLGELFF.

There are many counts of this clonotype. The chain joins TRBV29-1 to TRBJ1-2; D gene uncertain. The V gene's germline CDR1 is SQVTM and CDR2 ANQGSEA. V lost 5 bases, J lost 10 bases, and 8 bases lay in between. This CDR3 region has 9 residues. This chain's CDR3 is CSVLPPYTF. The CDR3 DNA follows: TGCAGCGTTTTGCCCCCCTACACCTTC.

In this sample, this clonotype turned up many times. This chain joins TRBV11-2 and TRBJ1-3, with a possible D match to TRBD1 (6 bases). V dropped 5 bases and J dropped 0 bases, with 20 bases sitting between them. Per germline, CDR1 SGHAT and CDR2 FQNNGV. The CDR3 has 18 residues. In DNA, the CDR3 is TGTGCCAGCAGCCGAAGGGGGGACTGGAGCGTCTCTGGAAACACCATATATTTT. Encoded protein: CASSRRGDWSVSGNTIYF.

This clonotype occurred many times. The chain has TRBV7-2 and TRBJ2-7; D uncertain. Germline V gives CDR1 SGHTA, CDR2 FQGNSA. The CDR3 extends over 14 amino acids. Between the trimmed V and J ends, which lost 3 bases and 4 bases, there was a span of 13 bases. Here the CDR3 reads CASSFSPRPYEQYF. The CDR3 DNA sequence: TGTGCCAGCAGCTTTTCTCCGCGCCCATACGAGCAGTACTTC.

This clonotype was seen ten or more times. The chain employs TRBV2 and TRBJ2-7, with a possible D match to TRBD1 (6 bases). Deletions cut 2 bases from V and 3 bases from J, with 11 bases between. From germline, CDR1 is SNHLY and CDR2 FYNNEI. This CDR3 is built from 14 residues. Here the CDR3 DNA reads TGTGCCAGCAGTGAATCCCGGACAGTCTACGAGCAGTACTTC. This codes for CASSESRTVYEQYF.

The chain uses TRBV6-5 and TRBJ1-1; TRBD1 is a possible D gene (5 bases). The CDR3 is 14 residues long. In germline, CDR1 is MNHEY, CDR2 SVGAGI. V was trimmed by 10 bases and J by 0 bases, leaving 15 bases between them. The CDR3 nucleotides are TGTGCCACCGAGGGGTCGAGGGTGAACACTGAAGCTTTCTTT. Residues: CATEGSRVNTEAFF.

Ten or more counts support this clonotype. The chain recombines TRBV6-2 or TRBV6-3 with TRBJ2-7, with 10 positions matching TRBD2. This CDR3 has 17 amino acids. CDR1 MNHEY and CDR2 SVGEGT come from the germline V gene. The V and J ends lost 2 bases and 5 bases, in that order; junction bases with no gene match: 12. CDR3 loop: CASSYISSGSWVHEQYF. For the CDR3, the DNA is TGTGCCAGCAGTTACATTTCTAGCGGGAGCTGGGTCCACGAGCAGTACTTC.

In its sample, this clonotype was seen many times. The rearrangement joins TRBV20-1 to TRBJ1-1, with 8 bases matching TRBD1. The V gene's germline CDR1 is DFQATT and CDR2 SNEGSKA (reference sequence). V was clipped by 6 bases and J by 0 bases; unmatched bases: 9. The CDR3 sequence is 15 residues long. CDR3 region: CSADLGRGLNTEAFF. The CDR3, as DNA: TGCAGTGCAGACCTCGGCAGGGGGCTGAACACTGAAGCTTTCTTT.

This clonotype was seen repeatedly, ten times or more. The chain combines TRBV12-3 or TRBV12-4 with TRBJ1-5; a possible D gene is TRBD1 (6 bases). The length of the CDR3 is 15 residues. The V gene lost 2 bases and the J gene lost 7 bases, with 15 bases spanning the gap. CDR3 sequence: CASSLLPGDRQPQHF. CDR3 bases: TGTGCCAGCAGTTTACTGCCAGGGGATAGGCAGCCCCAGCATTTT.

This clonotype occurred a few times. The rearrangement uses TRBV28 and TRBJ2-5; 7 nucleotides line up with TRBD1. Losses at the gene ends were 5 bases for V and 5 bases for J; bases not matched to a gene: 11. The CDR3 extends over 15 amino acids. Looked up from germline, CDR1 is MDHEN and CDR2 is SYDVKM. For the CDR3, the DNA is TGTGCCAGCAGTCCTTTTACAGGGGCTTGGGAGACCCAGTACTTC. It specifies CASSPFTGAWETQYF.

This clonotype has ten or more counts. V gene TRBV25-1 combines with J gene TRBJ2-5, with D perhaps matching TRBD1 (5 bases). The V end lost 1 base, the J end lost 4 bases, and 13 bases lay between the germline ends. From germline, CDR1 is MGHDK and CDR2 SYGVNS. CDR3 size: 15 residues. This CDR3 reads CASSESGHPGETQYF. The DNA of the CDR3 is TGTGCCAGCAGTGAATCCGGACACCCTGGAGAGACCCAGTACTTC.

This clonotype was counted at least ten times. The chain has TRBV11-1 and TRBJ1-1; D is unresolved. Between the trimmed V and J ends, which lost 2 bases and 1 base, there was a span of 8 bases. CDR3 size: 14 residues. CDR1 and CDR2 from the germline V gene are SGHAT and FQDESV (reference sequence). CDR3: CASSLLTSNTEAFF. CDR3 in DNA: TGTGCCAGCAGCTTATTAACTTCGAACACTGAAGCTTTCTTT.

In its sample, this clonotype was seen a few times. DNA of the CDR3: TGTGCCAGCAGTGAATTGGGACAGGATTACGAGCAGTACTTC. As protein: CASSELGQDYEQYF. The chain has TRBV6-1 and TRBJ2-7; 8 nucleotides line up with TRBD1. This CDR3 region has 14 residues. After removal of 2 bases from V and 4 bases from J, the junction contained 4 bases not matched to a gene. The V gene's germline CDR1 is MNHNS and CDR2 SASEGT.

This chain connects TRBV6-1 to TRBJ1-5; maybe TRBD1 (6 bases). This CDR3 is built from 13 residues. Between the trimmed V and J ends, which lost 4 bases and 7 bases, there was a span of 11 bases. Germline CDR1 MNHNS, CDR2 SASEGT. CDR3 in amino acids: CASSVGGPQPQHF. The CDR3 DNA follows: TGTGCCAGCAGTGTAGGGGGGCCCCAGCCCCAGCATTTT.